Sequencing of this TCR beta chain was carried out in a study of shared clonotypes between healthy human individuals. Germline V gives CDR1 PRHDT, CDR2 FYEKMQ (reference sequence). The V and J ends lost 0 bases and 9 bases, in that order; junction bases with no gene match: 11. The CDR3 runs to 15 residues. The study ran the assay at deep level. Study processing details: With immunoSEQ giving junction-only sequences and no quality scores, filtering differed. Produced via immunoSEQ multiplex PCR; TCRdb's table is partial and in-frame only. V and J calls and clone size are those listed in that table; D and trimming were worked out from the DNA. The table lists about 95,000 clones, approximately 61% of them singletons. As concerns this clone: Its antigen is unidentified.

General study findings and limits: Specimens sampled were limited to blood, with tissue repertoires likely differing.

This TCR was recovered from a man aged 25 to 45 in good health. The chain has TRBV13 and TRBJ2-7; 7 nucleotides line up with TRBD1. The sequencing sample was made of memory CD8+ T cells sorted from blood. Noted subset: CD45RO+ cells pooled with CCR7-negative TemRA cells. The chain's CDR3 is CASSLGDRDLRGQYF. The CDR3 DNA is TGTGCCAGCAGCTTAGGCGACAGGGATCTTCGCGGGCAGTACTTC.